This T cell receptor beta chain was profiled in a study of memory CD4+ T cells and cytomegalovirus serostatus. Study as a whole: Donors were healthy Belgian adults, 10 or so CMV seropositive and about two dozen seronegative.

The repertoire was sequenced with immunoSEQ multiplex PCR; TCRdb's copy has only in-frame clones and lacks some. The table includes under 80,000 clones, roughly 78% detected once. CDR3 length equals 14 residues. V lost 2 bases and J lost 1, with 9 bases in between. Germline V gene data show CDR1 as SGDLS and CDR2 as YYNGEE. Single viable CD3+CD4+CD8-CD45RO+ cells were sorted as the memory CD4+ T cells. Donors' CMV status reflects serum IgG against pp150, pp28, p38, p52. Total CD4+ T cells were enriched by CD4 positive selection. The origin of this receptor is an adult in good health and CMV-seropositive. The chain is built from TRBV9 and TRBJ1-1; D unresolved. The specimen sequenced was memory CD4+ T cells from blood. CDR3 residues: CASSVNPGNTEAFF. The CDR3 DNA reads as TGTGCCAGCAGCGTGAACCCGGGGAACACTGAAGCTTTCTTT.